The entry below gives a single T cell receptor beta chain sequence along with its context. The CDR3 has 16 residues. Germline CDR1 SGHRS, CDR2 YFSETQ. This sample is part of a study of T cells expressing NK-cell markers. TCRdb reprocessed the 5' RACE reads; each CDR3 protein has one entry and no DNA is given. The listing contains approximately 440,000 distinct CDR3 sequences. The chain combines TRBV5-1 with TRBJ2-2; no DNA is available, so the TRBD1 call from TCRdb remains unchecked. This clonotype was obtained from a woman between 45 and 60 years old in good health. Sequencing was carried out using blood T cells: a sorted CD56 or NKG2C T cell subset, CD4+ or CD8+ T cells, or bulk PBMC T cells (not recorded which). CDR3 region: CASSLLIGDSTGELFF.